One sample yielded the 31 T cell receptor beta chains listed below, sequenced in a study of somatic mutations in cytotoxic T cells in rheumatoid arthritis. Using immunoSEQ multiplex PCR, the repertoire was profiled, and TCRdb retains in-frame clones only, with some absent. There are 4,400 or so clones in the sample; 85% to 90% occur only once, and less than 45% lies in the top ten. Sequenced: CD8+ T cells sorted from blood. These receptors were taken from a woman aged 45-65 years with rheumatoid arthritis.

The chain joins TRBV6-5 to TRBJ2-2; 7 positions agree with TRBD1. The CDR3 is 15 residues long. CDR1 and CDR2 from the germline V gene are MNHEY and SVGAGI. Trimming at V came to 6 bases and at J to 7 bases, leaving 11 bases not matched to a gene. CDR3 in amino acids: CASSPFDREGGELFF. The CDR3 region has the DNA TGTGCCAGCAGCCCCTTCGACAGGGAAGGCGGGGAGCTGTTTTTT.

The chain combines TRBV4-1 with TRBJ1-2; the D gene is possibly TRBD1 (5 bases). Between the trimmed V and J ends, which lost 1 base and 7 bases, there was a span of 22 bases. The germline gives CDR1 MGHRA, CDR2 YSYEKL. CDR3 length: 17 amino acids. The CDR3 sequence: CASSQALGPGLYSGYTF. CDR3 in DNA: TGCGCCAGCAGCCAAGCATTGGGGCCAGGCCTTTATTCTGGCTACACCTTC.

The chain employs TRBV11-2 and TRBJ1-2; 9 bases are shared with TRBD1. V lost 5 bases, J lost 2 bases, and 6 bases stayed unmatched. The CDR3 contains 15 residues. The V gene's germline CDR1 is SGHAT and CDR2 FQNNGV. The CDR3 sequence: CASSPTGGTNYGYTF. The CDR3 DNA sequence: TGTGCCAGCAGCCCAACAGGGGGCACCAACTATGGCTACACCTTC.

The chain links TRBV2 to TRBJ1-5, with TRBD1 matching over 7 bases. This CDR3 is 15 amino acids long. Germline-derived CDR1 and CDR2 are SNHLY and FYNNEI. With V trimmed by 5 bases and J by 3 bases, 7 bases remained unmatched. The CDR3 reads CASSPNRGSNQPQHF. The DNA of the CDR3 is TGTGCCAGCAGTCCCAACAGGGGATCCAATCAGCCCCAGCATTTT.

The chain uses TRBV27 and TRBJ1-2, with TRBD1 matching over 9 bases. The CDR3 is 15 residues long. J was trimmed by 4 bases and V by 3 bases; bases with no gene match: 6. Germline V CDR1 and CDR2: MNHEY, SMNVEV (reference sequence). This chain's CDR3 is CASSFSGTGLYGYTF. In nucleotides, the CDR3 is TGTGCCAGCAGTTTTTCCGGGACAGGGCTCTATGGCTACACCTTC.

The chain employs TRBV19 and TRBJ2-2; 7 bases line up with TRBD1. This CDR3 comprises 15 residues. With V trimmed by 7 bases and J by 6 bases, 11 bases remained unmatched. The V gene's germline CDR1 is LNHDA and CDR2 SQIVND (reference sequence). CDR3 sequence reads: CASKPTGLGAGELFF. DNA for the CDR3: TGTGCCAGTAAACCGACAGGGCTTGGCGCCGGGGAGCTGTTTTTT.

The chain couples TRBV5-1 to TRBJ1-2, with TRBD1 matching 7 bases. In germline, CDR1 is SGHRS, CDR2 YFSETQ. Losses at the gene ends were 3 bases for V and 8 bases for J; bases not matched to a gene: 13. CDR3 length: 15 residues. CDR3 loop: CASSSHWDSLYGYTF. The DNA of the CDR3 is TGCGCCAGCAGCTCGCACTGGGACAGTCTATACGGCTACACCTTC.

The chain carries TRBV7-6 and TRBJ2-1; D is possibly TRBD2 (5 bases). Germline CDR1 SGHVS, CDR2 FNYEAQ. V shed 1 base and J shed 2 bases, with 9 bases lying between them. The CDR3 has 15 amino acids. Written as DNA, the CDR3 is TGTGCCAGCAGCTTAGGAGGGTTCGCCTACAATGAGCAGTTCTTC. It specifies CASSLGGFAYNEQFF. Complete variable domain (other parts from reference TRBV7-6 and TRBJ2-1): GAGVSQSPRYKVTKRGQDVALRCDPISGHVSLYWYRQALGQGPEFLTYFNYEAQQDKSGLPNDRFSAERPEGSISTLTIQRTEQRDSAMYRCASSLGGFAYNEQFFGPGTRLTVL.

The rearrangement uses TRBV7-9 and TRBJ2-3; tentative D call: TRBD2 (6 bases). V was clipped by 2 bases and J by 4 bases, with 10 bases between them. Germline CDR1 and CDR2: SEHNR and FQNEAQ (reference sequence). This CDR3 comprises 14 residues. The DNA of the CDR3 is TGTGCCAGCAGCTTAAGGACTACTCCAGATACGCAGTATTTT. Protein: CASSLRTTPDTQYF.

This clone was seen only once. This chain joins TRBV19 and TRBJ1-1; D not resolved. CDR1 is LNHDA, CDR2 SQIVND, per germline (reference sequence). The CDR3 runs to 14 residues. Between the trimmed V and J ends, which lost 1 base and 2 bases, there was a span of 8 bases. The CDR3, as DNA: TGTGCCAGTAGTATAGGTGGCTTTAACACTGAAGCTTTCTTT. Its translation is CASSIGGFNTEAFF.

The gene calls are TRBV6-5 and TRBJ2-7, with D possibly being TRBD2 (5 bases). Trimming took 8 bases from V and 0 from J, leaving 14 bases between them. The CDR3 runs 14 residues. Germline CDR1 is MNHEY and CDR2 is SVGAGI. This chain's CDR3 is CASFNRGSSYEQYF. In nucleotides, the CDR3 is TGTGCCAGCTTCAACCGGGGTAGCTCCTACGAGCAGTACTTC.

This chain connects TRBV6-5 to TRBJ1-2; 7 nucleotides align to TRBD1. The V gene's germline CDR1 is MNHEY and CDR2 SVGAGI. V shed 6 bases and J 2 bases; nucleotides not matched to a gene: 9. The CDR3 covers 15 residues. This CDR3 is CASSQDWGQNYGYTF. Written as DNA, the CDR3 is TGTGCCAGCAGCCAAGACTGGGGACAGAACTATGGCTACACCTTC.

This chain links TRBV19 with TRBJ2-7; 9 positions agree with TRBD2. V trimming: 3 bases; J trimming: 2 bases; junction bases outside the gene matches: 8. Germline loops: CDR1 LNHDA, CDR2 SQIVND (reference sequence). This CDR3 has 16 amino acids. CDR3: CASSIGLAGLTYEQYF. In nucleotides, the CDR3 is TGTGCCAGTAGTATTGGTCTAGCGGGGCTTACCTACGAGCAGTACTTC.

The chain has TRBV6-1 and TRBJ2-7, with D perhaps matching TRBD2 (5 bases). V was shortened by 1 base and J by 3 bases, with 13 bases between the two germline ends. The CDR3 has 15 residues. Germline CDR1 reads MNHNS; CDR2 reads SASEGT. DNA of the CDR3: TGTGCCAGCAGTGAAGGGTGGACGGAGGTCTACGAGCAGTACTTC. Translation gives CASSEGWTEVYEQYF.

This clone has a single count. The V call is TRBV18, the J call TRBJ2-7; TRBD1 agrees at 10 bases. Per the germline V gene, CDR1 is KGHSH and CDR2 is LQKENI. V gave up 6 bases and J gave up 1 base; unmatched junction bases: 9. This CDR3 is built from 16 residues. CDR3 in amino acids: CASSQTGGGHSYEQYF. CDR3 nucleotide sequence: TGTGCCAGCTCGCAGACAGGGGGCGGCCATTCCTACGAGCAGTACTTC.

The chain couples TRBV4-1 to TRBJ1-5; 9 bases agree with TRBD1. The CDR3 contains 15 residues. J lost 4 bases, V lost 3 bases, and 4 bases had no gene match. Germline assignment: CDR1 MGHRA and CDR2 YSYEKL. The CDR3 loop reads CASSQGTGFNQPQHF. In nucleotides, the CDR3 is TGCGCCAGCAGCCAGGGGACAGGGTTTAATCAGCCCCAGCATTTT.

The chain carries TRBV30 and TRBJ2-2, with D possibly TRBD2 on 6 matching bases. CDR3 length equals 12 residues. The germline V gene encodes CDR1 GTSNPN and CDR2 SVGIG (reference sequence). The V end lost 0 bases, the J end lost 15 bases, and 14 bases lay between the germline ends. The chain's CDR3 is CAWSVGAGLMFF. The CDR3 nucleotides are TGTGCCTGGAGTGTAGGGGCGGGGTTGATGTTTTTT.

The gene calls are TRBV6-1 and TRBJ1-5; 11 bases fit TRBD1. The germline CDR1 and CDR2 sequences are MNHNS and SASEGT. The CDR3 totals 17 residues. V shed 4 bases and J 6 bases; nucleotides not matched to a gene: 11. This CDR3 is CASSVRDRGINSQPQHF. The CDR3 coding sequence is TGTGCCAGCAGTGTGCGGGACAGGGGGATCAACAGTCAGCCCCAGCATTTT.

CDR3 sequence reads: CASSQDTGVETQYF. The DNA for the CDR3 is TGCGCCAGCAGCCAAGATACAGGGGTGGAGACCCAGTACTTC. The V gene is TRBV4-1, the J gene TRBJ2-5, with 7 nucleotides matching TRBD1. V shed 0 bases and J 5 bases; nucleotides not matched to a gene: 3. Germline V gene data show CDR1 as MGHRA and CDR2 as YSYEKL. The CDR3 has 14 residues.

The chain joins TRBV9 to TRBJ1-1, with D possibly being TRBD1 (5 bases). The CDR3 extends over 14 amino acids. Trimming took 6 bases from V and 4 from J, leaving 16 bases between them. The germline CDR1 and CDR2 sequences are SGDLS and YYNGEE. Here the CDR3 DNA reads TGTGCCAGCAATCGTGGGGGGACGGGCACTGAAGCTTTCTTT. Protein product: CASNRGGTGTEAFF.

The rearrangement joins TRBV9 to TRBJ1-4; 10 bases line up with TRBD1. V shed 4 bases, J shed 4 bases, and the junction held 16 bases outside the gene matches. The CDR3 runs 19 residues. CDR1 and CDR2 from the germline V gene are SGDLS and YYNGEE. The CDR3 region has the DNA TGTGCCAGCAGCTCTCCGAGGTGGACAGGGGGTCGTTATAATGAAAAACTGTTTTTT. This translates into CASSSPRWTGGRYNEKLFF. Drawing the rest from reference TRBV9 and TRBJ1-4, the complete variable domain is DSGVTQTPKHLITATGQRVTLRCSPRSGDLSVYWYQQSLDQGLQFLIQYYNGEERAKGNILERFSAQQFPDLHSELNLSSLELGDSALYFCASSSPRWTGGRYNEKLFFGSGTQLSVL.

This clone was recorded once. The rearrangement joins TRBV9 to TRBJ1-1, with D tentatively TRBD1 (6 bases). CDR1 SGDLS and CDR2 YYNGEE come from the germline V gene. Trimming took 2 bases from V and 3 from J, leaving 8 bases between them. The CDR3 totals 13 residues. CDR3 sequence reads: CASSVGGHTEAFF. The CDR3 DNA reads TGTGCCAGCAGCGTTGGGGGCCACACTGAAGCTTTCTTT.

J is TRBJ2-2 and V is TRBV10-3, with 12 bases identical to TRBD2. With 3 bases clipped from V and 7 bases from J, the junction kept 9 bases outside the gene matches. Germline lookup yields CDR1 ENHRY and CDR2 SYGVKD. The CDR3 loop spans 17 amino acids. The CDR3 sequence: CAISDRLAGGLNGELFF. For the CDR3, the DNA is TGTGCCATCAGTGACCGGCTAGCGGGGGGGCTCAACGGGGAGCTGTTTTTT.

The gene calls are TRBV11-2 and TRBJ1-3; a possible D gene is TRBD1 (6 bases). The CDR3 covers 16 residues. Germline assignment: CDR1 SGHAT and CDR2 FQNNGV. The germline V and J ends were trimmed by 5 bases and 3 bases, with 17 bases remaining between them. CDR3 in DNA: TGTGCCAGCAGCCCTCTGACAGGCCCCGTTGGAAACACCATATATTTT. Its protein product is CASSPLTGPVGNTIYF.

The V call is TRBV13, the J call TRBJ2-3, with 8 bases lining up with TRBD2. The CDR3 is 16 amino acids. Germline V gene lookup returns CDR1 PRHDT and CDR2 FYEKMQ (reference sequence). V lost 5 bases, J lost 2 bases, and 9 bases stayed unmatched. The CDR3 nucleotides are TGTGCCAGCAGCCTCGGGGGGGCCGGGATCACAGATACGCAGTATTTT. Translation gives CASSLGGAGITDTQYF.

This sequence joins TRBV2 and TRBJ1-1; TRBD1 aligns across 8 bases. The junction had 12 bases not matched to a gene; V was cut back by 5 bases and J by 7 bases. Germline loops: CDR1 SNHLY, CDR2 FYNNEI. This CDR3 spans 15 amino acids. The CDR3 DNA is TGTGCCAGCAGTTTAACCGACAGGGGATTCCTTGAAGCTTTCTTT. It specifies CASSLTDRGFLEAFF.

This clone has a single count. The chain couples TRBV6-5 to TRBJ1-5; 7 nucleotides agree with TRBD1. The CDR3 sequence is 15 residues long. V gave up 0 bases and J gave up 6 bases; unmatched junction bases: 5. Germline CDR1 reads MNHEY; CDR2 reads SVGAGI. The chain's CDR3 is CASSYSISGGQPQHF. In DNA form, the CDR3 reads TGTGCCAGCAGTTACTCTATCTCAGGGGGTCAGCCCCAGCATTTT.

The genes are TRBV6-1 and TRBJ1-4; 8 nucleotides agree with TRBD1. The ends lost 1 base at V and 5 bases at J; junction bases unmatched: 0. This CDR3 is 14 amino acids long. The germline gives CDR1 MNHNS, CDR2 SASEGT. Written as DNA, the CDR3 is TGTGCCAGCAGTGAAGGACAGGGGAATGAAAAACTGTTTTTT. Amino acids: CASSEGQGNEKLFF.

CDR3 DNA sequence: TGCGCCAGCAGCTTGGAACAGCCCTATGGCTACACCTTC. Residues: CASSLEQPYGYTF. J is TRBJ1-2 and V is TRBV5-1; D call uncertain. Germline assignment: CDR1 SGHRS and CDR2 YFSETQ. This CDR3 is built from 13 residues. Trimming took off 0 bases at V and 4 bases at J, with 7 bases between the two ends.

The chain employs TRBV27 and TRBJ1-4; D is unclear. Per germline, CDR1 MNHEY and CDR2 SMNVEV (reference sequence). V lost 2 bases to trimming and J lost 4 bases, with 8 bases between them. The CDR3 totals 14 residues. The CDR3 DNA follows: TGTGCCAGCAGTTTAATACAGAATAATGAAAAACTGTTTTTT. Translation gives CASSLIQNNEKLFF. Together with reference TRBV27 and TRBJ1-4, the CDR3 gives the full variable domain: EAQVTQNPRYLITVTGKKLTVTCSQNMNHEYMSWYRQDPGLGLRQIYYSMNVEVTDKGDVPEGYKVSRKEKRNFPLILESPSPNQTSLYFCASSLIQNNEKLFFGSGTQLSVL.

The rearrangement links TRBV15 to TRBJ2-5; 8 bases agree with TRBD2. The J call may be mistaken, given a closer DNA end match to TRBJ2-7. Germline loops: CDR1 LNHNV, CDR2 YYDKDF (reference sequence). CDR3 length: 13 amino acids. The CDR3 DNA sequence: TGTGCCACCAGCAGTGGGACTAGCTACGAGCAGTACTTC. The encoded protein is CATSSGTSYEQYF.